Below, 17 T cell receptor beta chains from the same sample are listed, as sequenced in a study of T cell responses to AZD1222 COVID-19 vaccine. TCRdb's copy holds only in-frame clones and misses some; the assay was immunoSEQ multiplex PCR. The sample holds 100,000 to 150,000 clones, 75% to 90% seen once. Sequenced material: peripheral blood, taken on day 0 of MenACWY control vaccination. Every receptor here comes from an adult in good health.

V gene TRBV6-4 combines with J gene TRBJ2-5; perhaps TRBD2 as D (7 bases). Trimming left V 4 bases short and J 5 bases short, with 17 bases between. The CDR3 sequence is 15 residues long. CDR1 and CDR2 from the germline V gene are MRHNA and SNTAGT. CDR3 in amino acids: CASSVSSGGGETQYF. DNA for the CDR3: TGTGCCAGCAGTGTCTCTAGCGGAGGGGGTGAGACCCAGTACTTC.

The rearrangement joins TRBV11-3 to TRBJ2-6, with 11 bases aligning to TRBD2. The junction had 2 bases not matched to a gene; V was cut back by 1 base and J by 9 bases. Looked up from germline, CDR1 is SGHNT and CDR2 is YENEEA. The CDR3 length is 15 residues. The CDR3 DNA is TGTGCCAGCAGCTTAGGACTAGCGGGGTACAACGTCCTGACTTTC. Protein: CASSLGLAGYNVLTF. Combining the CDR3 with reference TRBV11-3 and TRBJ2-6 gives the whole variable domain EAGVVQSPRYKIIEKKQPVAFWCNPISGHNTLYWYLQNLGQGPELLIRYENEEAVDDSQLPKDRFSAERLKGVDSTLKIQPAELGDSAVYLCASSLGLAGYNVLTFGAGSRLTVL.

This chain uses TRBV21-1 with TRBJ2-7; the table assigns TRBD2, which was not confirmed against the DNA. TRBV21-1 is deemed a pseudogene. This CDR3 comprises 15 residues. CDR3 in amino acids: CASSKRERNPYEQYF. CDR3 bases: TGTGCCAGCAGCAAGAGGGAGAGGAACCCCTACGAGCAGTACTTC.

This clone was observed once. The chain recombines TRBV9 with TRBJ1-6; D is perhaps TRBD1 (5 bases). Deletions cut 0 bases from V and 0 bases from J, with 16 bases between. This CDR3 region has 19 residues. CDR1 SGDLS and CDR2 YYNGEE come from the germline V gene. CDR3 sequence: CASSVAGRAPSSYNSPLHF. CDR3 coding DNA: TGTGCCAGCAGCGTAGCTGGCAGGGCCCCAAGCTCCTATAATTCACCCCTCCACTTT.

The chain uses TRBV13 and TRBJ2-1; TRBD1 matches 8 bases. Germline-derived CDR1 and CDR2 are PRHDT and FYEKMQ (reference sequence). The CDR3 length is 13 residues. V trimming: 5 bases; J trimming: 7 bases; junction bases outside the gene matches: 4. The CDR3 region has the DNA TGTGCCAGCAGCCACAGGGGGTTGAATGAGCAGTTCTTC. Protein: CASSHRGLNEQFF.

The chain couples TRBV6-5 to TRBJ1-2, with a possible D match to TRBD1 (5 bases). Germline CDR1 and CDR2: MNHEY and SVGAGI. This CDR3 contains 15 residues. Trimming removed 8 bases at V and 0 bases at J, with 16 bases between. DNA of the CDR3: TGTGCCAGCGGGGACGGCAGTTTCGCTAACTATGGCTACACCTTC. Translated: CASGDGSFANYGYTF.

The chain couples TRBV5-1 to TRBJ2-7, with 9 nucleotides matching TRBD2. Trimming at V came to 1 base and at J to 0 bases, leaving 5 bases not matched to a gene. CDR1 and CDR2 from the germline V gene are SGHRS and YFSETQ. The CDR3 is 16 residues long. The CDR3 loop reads CASSLSLAGTSYEQYF. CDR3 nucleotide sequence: TGCGCCAGCAGCTTGTCCCTAGCGGGGACCTCCTACGAGCAGTACTTC.

The CDR3 DNA reads as TGTGCTAGTGGTTTTCCCCCCCCAGCCAACGTCCTGACTTTC. This translates into CASGFPPPANVLTF. V is TRBV12-5 and J is TRBJ2-6; no reliable D call. Germline V gene data show CDR1 as LGHNT and CDR2 as FRNRAP. This CDR3 is built from 14 residues. With 3 bases removed from V and 7 bases from J, the gap between germline ends came to 10 bases.

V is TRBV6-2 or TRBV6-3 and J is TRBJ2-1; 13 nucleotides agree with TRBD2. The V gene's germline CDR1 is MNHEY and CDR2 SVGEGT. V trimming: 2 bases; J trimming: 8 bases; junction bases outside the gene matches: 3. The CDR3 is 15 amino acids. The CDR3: CASSYETSGRYEQFF. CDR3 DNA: TGTGCCAGCAGTTACGAGACTAGCGGGAGGTATGAGCAGTTCTTC.

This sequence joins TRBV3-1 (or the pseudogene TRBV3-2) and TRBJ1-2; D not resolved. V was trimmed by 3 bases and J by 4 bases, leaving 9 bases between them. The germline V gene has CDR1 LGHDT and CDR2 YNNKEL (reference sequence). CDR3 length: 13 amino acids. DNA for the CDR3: TGTGCCAGCAGCCACGGAGGGAGCTATGGCTACACCTTC. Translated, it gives CASSHGGSYGYTF.

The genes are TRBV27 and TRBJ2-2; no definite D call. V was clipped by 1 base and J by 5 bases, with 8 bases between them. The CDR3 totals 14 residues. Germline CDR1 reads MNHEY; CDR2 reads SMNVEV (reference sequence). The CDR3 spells CASSLFTPTGELFF. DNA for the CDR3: TGTGCCAGCAGTTTATTTACCCCGACCGGGGAGCTGTTTTTT.

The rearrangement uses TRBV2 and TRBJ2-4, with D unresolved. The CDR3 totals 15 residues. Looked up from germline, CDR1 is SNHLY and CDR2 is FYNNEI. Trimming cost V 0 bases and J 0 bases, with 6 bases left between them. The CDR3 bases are TGTGCCAGCAGTGAAGCCGTCTTAGCCAAAAACATTCAGTACTTC. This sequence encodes CASSEAVLAKNIQYF.

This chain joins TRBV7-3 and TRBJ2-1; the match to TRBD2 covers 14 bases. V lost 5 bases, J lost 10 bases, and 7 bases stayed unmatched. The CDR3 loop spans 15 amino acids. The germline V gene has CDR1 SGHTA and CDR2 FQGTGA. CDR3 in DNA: TGTGCCAGCAGCCAGGGACTAGCGGGAGAGGGGGAGCAGTTCTTC. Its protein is CASSQGLAGEGEQFF.

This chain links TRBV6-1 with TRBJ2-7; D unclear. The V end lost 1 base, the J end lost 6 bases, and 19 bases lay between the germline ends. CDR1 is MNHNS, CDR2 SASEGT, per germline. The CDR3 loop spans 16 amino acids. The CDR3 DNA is TGTGCCAGCAGTGAAGGGTCGGTAGGCGGCTTCCGCGAGCAGTACTTC. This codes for CASSEGSVGGFREQYF.

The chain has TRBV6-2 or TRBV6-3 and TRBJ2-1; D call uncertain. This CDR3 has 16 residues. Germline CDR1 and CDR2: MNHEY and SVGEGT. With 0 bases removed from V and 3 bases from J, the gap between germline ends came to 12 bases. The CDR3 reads CASSYSTEGIYNEQFF. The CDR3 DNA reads TGTGCCAGCAGTTACTCGACGGAAGGGATCTACAATGAGCAGTTCTTC.

CDR3 amino acids: CASSPREAGGPNEQFF. CDR3 sequence (DNA): TGTGCCAGCTCACCACGGGAAGCGGGAGGGCCCAATGAGCAGTTCTTC. The chain couples TRBV18 to TRBJ2-1, with 10 bases matching TRBD2. This CDR3 comprises 16 residues. V lost 1 base, J lost 6 bases, and 6 bases stayed unmatched. Looked up from germline, CDR1 is KGHSH and CDR2 is LQKENI.

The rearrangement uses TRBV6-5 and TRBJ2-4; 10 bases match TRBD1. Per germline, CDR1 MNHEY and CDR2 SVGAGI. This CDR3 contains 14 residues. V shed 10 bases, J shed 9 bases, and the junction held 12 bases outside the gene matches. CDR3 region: CATGTGVESAIQYF. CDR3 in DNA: TGTGCCACCGGGACAGGGGTTGAATCTGCCATTCAGTACTTC.